This T cell receptor (beta chain) was identified during a study of T cells expressing NK-cell markers. Study-level information: Sorted CD3+CD56-NKG2C+, CD3+CD56+NKG2C- and CD3+CD56+NKG2C+ T cells were the source of the TCR beta repertoires.

Comments on this clonotype: Its antigen remains unknown.

General observations from the study: Of the CD8+ T cell pool in 6 or 7 donors, about 1.0-7.0% was accounted for by dominant NKG2C+ clonotypes.

TCRdb re-called the 5' RACE reads; every CDR3 protein appears as one record, without DNA. This table lists about 460,000 distinct CDR3 sequences. The CDR3 spans 16 residues. CDR1 and CDR2 (germline): SGHRS, YFSETQ. This chain joins TRBV5-1 and TRBJ2-1; the TCRdb D gene call, TRBD2, has no DNA to confirm it. The TCR originated in a woman in her forties or fifties in good health. The material sequenced was blood T cells: a sorted CD56 or NKG2C T cell subset, CD4+ or CD8+ T cells, or bulk PBMC T cells (not recorded which). The CDR3 loop is CASSLVASGSYNEQFF.